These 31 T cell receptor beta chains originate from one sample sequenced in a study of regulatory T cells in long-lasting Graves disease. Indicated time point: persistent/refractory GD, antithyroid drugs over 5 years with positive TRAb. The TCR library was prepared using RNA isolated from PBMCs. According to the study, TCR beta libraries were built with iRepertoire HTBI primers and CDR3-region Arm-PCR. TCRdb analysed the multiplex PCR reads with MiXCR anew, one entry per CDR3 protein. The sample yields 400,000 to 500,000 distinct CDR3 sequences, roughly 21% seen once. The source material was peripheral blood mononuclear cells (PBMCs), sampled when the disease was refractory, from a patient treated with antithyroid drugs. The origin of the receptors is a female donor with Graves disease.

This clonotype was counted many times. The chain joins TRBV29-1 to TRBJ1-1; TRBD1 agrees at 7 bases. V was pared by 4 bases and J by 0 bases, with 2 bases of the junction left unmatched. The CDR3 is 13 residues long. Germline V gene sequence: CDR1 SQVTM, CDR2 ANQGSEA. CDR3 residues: CSVAGTVNTEAFF. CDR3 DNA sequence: TGCAGCGTTGCCGGGACAGTGAACACTGAAGCTTTCTTT. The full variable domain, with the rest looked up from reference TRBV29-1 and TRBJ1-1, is SAVISQKPSRDICQRGTSLTIQCQVDSQVTMMFWYRQQPGQSLTLIATANQGSEATYESGFVIDKFPISRPNLTFSTLTVSNMSPEDSSIYLCSVAGTVNTEAFFGQGTRLTVV.

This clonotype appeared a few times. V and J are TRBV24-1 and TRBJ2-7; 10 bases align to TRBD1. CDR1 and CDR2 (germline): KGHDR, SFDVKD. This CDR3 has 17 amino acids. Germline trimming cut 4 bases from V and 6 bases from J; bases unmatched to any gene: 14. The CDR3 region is CATSDRDRGRDLGEQYF. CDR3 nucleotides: TGTGCCACCAGTGACCGGGACAGGGGAAGGGACCTCGGCGAGCAGTACTTC.

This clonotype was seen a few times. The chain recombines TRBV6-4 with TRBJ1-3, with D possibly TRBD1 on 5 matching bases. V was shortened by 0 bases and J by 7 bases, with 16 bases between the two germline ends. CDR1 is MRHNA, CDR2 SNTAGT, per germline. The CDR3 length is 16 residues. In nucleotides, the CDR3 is TGTGCCAGCAGTGACTCTCGTACAGGCCCGACGAACACCATATATTTT. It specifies CASSDSRTGPTNTIYF.

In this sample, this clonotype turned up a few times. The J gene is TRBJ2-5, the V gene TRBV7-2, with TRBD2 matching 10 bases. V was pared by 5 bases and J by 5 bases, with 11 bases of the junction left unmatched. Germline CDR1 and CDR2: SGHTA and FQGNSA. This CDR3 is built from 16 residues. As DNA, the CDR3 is TGTGCCAGCAGCCGCGCAGGAGCGGGGGGGCTGGAGACCCAGTACTTC. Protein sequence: CASSRAGAGGLETQYF.

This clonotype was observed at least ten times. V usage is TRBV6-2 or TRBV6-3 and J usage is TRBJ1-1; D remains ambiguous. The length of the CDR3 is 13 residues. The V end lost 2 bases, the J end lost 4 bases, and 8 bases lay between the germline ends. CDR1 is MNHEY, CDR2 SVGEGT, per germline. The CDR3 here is CASSYRGVTEAFF. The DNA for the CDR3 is TGTGCCAGCAGTTACCGTGGGGTCACTGAAGCTTTCTTT.

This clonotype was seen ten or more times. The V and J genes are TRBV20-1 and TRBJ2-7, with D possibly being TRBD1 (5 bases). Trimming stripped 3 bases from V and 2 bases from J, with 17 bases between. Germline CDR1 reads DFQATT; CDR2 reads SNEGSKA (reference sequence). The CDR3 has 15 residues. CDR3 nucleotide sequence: TGCAGTGCTAGTTTGCCAGGGTATTGGGCCTACGAGCAGTACTTC. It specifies CSASLPGYWAYEQYF.

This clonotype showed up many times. The CDR3 coding sequence is TGTGCCAGCAGTGGACCCGGGACAGGGTCAGGGGAGACCCAGTACTTC. Protein sequence: CASSGPGTGSGETQYF. This chain joins TRBV25-1 and TRBJ2-5; 9 positions agree with TRBD1. V lost 4 bases and J lost 5; bases outside the gene matches: 11. Germline assignment: CDR1 MGHDK and CDR2 SYGVNS. This CDR3 contains 16 residues.

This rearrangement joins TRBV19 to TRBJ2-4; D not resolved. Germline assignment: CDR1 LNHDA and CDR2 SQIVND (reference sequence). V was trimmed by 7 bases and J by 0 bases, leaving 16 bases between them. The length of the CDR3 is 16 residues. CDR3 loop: CASNPGGARAKNIQYF. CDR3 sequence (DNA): TGTGCCAGTAACCCCGGTGGAGCTCGAGCCAAAAACATTCAGTACTTC. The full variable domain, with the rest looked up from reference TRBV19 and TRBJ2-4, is DGGITQSPKYLFRKEGQNVTLSCEQNLNHDAMYWYRQDPGQGLRLIYYSQIVNDFQKGDIAEGYSVSREKKESFPLTVTSAQKNPTAFYLCASNPGGARAKNIQYFGAGTRLSVL.

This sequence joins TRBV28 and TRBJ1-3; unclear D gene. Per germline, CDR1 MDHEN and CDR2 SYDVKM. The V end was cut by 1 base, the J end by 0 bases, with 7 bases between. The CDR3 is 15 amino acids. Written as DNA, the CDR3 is TGTGCCAGCAGTTTATCCCCCCACTCTGGAAACACCATATATTTT. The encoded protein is CASSLSPHSGNTIYF.

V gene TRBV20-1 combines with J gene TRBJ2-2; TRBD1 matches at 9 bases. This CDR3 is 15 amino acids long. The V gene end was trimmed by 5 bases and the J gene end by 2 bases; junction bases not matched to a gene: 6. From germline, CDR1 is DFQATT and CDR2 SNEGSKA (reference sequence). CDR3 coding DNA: TGCAGTGCTCCCCAGGGACAGGGAAACACCGGGGAGCTGTTTTTT. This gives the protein CSAPQGQGNTGELFF.

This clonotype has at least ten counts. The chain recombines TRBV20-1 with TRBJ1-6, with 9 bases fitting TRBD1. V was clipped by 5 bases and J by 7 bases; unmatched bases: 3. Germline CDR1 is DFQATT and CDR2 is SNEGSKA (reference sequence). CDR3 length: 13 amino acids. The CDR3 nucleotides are TGCAGTGCTTACAGGGGGCTAAATTCACCCCTCCACTTT. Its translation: CSAYRGLNSPLHF.

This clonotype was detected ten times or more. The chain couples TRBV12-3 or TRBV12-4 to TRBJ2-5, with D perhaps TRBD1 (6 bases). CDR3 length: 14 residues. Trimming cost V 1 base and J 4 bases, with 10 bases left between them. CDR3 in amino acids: CASSLDRVGETQYF. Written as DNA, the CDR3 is TGTGCCAGCAGTTTAGACAGGGTAGGAGAGACCCAGTACTTC.

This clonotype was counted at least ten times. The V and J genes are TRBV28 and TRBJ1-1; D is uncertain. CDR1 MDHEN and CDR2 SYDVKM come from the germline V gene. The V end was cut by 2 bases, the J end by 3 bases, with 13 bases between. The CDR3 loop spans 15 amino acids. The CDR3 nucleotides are TGTGCCAGCAGTTTACGGAGGGCGATGGACACTGAAGCTTTCTTT. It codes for CASSLRRAMDTEAFF.

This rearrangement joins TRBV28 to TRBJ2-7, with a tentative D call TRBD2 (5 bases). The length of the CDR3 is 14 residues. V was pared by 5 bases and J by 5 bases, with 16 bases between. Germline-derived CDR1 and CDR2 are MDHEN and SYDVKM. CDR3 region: CASSLGRRVDEQYF. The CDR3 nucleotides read TGTGCCAGCAGTCTGGGCCGGCGGGTCGACGAGCAGTACTTC.

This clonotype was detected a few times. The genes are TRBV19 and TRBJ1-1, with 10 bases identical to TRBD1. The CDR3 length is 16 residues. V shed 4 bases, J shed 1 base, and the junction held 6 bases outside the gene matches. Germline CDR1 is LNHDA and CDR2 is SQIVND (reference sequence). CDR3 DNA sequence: TGTGCCAGTAGTAAGCCGGGACAGGGGAGGAACACTGAAGCTTTCTTT. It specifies CASSKPGQGRNTEAFF.

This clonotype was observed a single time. CDR3: CASSLTTNSPLHF. The CDR3 nucleotides read TGTGCCAGCAGCTTAACTACGAATTCACCCCTCCACTTT. The V call is TRBV7-3, the J call TRBJ1-6; D gene unclear. In germline, CDR1 is SGHTA, CDR2 FQGTGA. V was shortened by 0 bases and J by 7 bases, with 4 bases between the two germline ends. The CDR3 is made up of 13 amino acids.

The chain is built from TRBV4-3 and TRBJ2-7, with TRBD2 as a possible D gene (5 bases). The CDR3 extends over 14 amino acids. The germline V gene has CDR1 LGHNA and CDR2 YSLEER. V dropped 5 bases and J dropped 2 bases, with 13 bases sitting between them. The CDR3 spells CASSFMDGTYEQYF. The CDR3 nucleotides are TGCGCCAGCAGCTTCATGGACGGGACCTACGAGCAGTACTTC.

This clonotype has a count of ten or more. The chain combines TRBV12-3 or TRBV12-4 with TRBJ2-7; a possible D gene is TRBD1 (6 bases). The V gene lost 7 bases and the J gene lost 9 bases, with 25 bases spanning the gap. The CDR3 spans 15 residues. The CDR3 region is CASKHSEDSRRVQYF. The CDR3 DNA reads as TGTGCCAGCAAACACTCGGAGGACAGCCGACGCGTGCAGTACTTC.

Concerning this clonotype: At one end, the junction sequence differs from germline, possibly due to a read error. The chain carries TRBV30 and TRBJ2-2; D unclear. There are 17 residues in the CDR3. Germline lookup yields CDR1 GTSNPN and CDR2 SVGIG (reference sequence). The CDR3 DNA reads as TGTGCCTGGAGTGATAATTATGGGCTTGGGAACACCGGAGAGCTGTTTTTT. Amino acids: CAWSDNYGLGNTGELFF.

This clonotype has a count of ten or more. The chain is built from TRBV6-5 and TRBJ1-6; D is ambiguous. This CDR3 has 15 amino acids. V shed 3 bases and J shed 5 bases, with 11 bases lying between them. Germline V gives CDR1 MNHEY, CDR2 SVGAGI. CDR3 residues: CASSYYREHNSPLHF. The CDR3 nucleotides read TGTGCCAGCAGTTATTACCGGGAACATAATTCACCCCTCCACTTT.

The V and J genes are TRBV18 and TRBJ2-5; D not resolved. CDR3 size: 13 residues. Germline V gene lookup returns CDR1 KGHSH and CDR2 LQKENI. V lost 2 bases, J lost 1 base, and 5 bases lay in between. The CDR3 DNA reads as TGTGCCAGCTCACCAACCCTCCAAGAGACCCAGTACTTC. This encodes CASSPTLQETQYF.

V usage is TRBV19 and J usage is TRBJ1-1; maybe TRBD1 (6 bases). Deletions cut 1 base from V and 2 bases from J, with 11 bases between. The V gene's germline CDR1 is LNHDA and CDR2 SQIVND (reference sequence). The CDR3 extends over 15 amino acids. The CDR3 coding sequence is TGTGCCAGTAGTATAGTTCGGGGGGCTAACACTGAAGCTTTCTTT. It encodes CASSIVRGANTEAFF.

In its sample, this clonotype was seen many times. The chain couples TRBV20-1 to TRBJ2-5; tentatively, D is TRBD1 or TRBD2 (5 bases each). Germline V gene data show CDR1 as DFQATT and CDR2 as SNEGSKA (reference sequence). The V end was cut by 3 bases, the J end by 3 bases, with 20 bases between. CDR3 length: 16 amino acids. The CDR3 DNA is TGCAGTGCTAGTGTAATAGGGGACGTGTCAGAAGAGACCCAGTACTTC. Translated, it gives CSASVIGDVSEETQYF.

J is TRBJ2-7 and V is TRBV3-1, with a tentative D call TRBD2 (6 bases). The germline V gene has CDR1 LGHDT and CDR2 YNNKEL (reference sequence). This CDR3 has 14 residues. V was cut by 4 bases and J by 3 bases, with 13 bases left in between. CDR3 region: CASSPSTAGYEQYF. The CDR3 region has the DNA TGTGCCAGCAGCCCATCGACAGCGGGCTACGAGCAGTACTTC.

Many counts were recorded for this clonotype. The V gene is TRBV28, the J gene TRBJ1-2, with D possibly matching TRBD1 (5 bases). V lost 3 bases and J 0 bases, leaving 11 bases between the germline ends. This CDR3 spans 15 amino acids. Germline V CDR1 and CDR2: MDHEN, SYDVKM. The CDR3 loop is CASSFRGTANYGYTF. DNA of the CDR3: TGTGCCAGCAGTTTTCGGGGGACTGCTAACTATGGCTACACCTTC.

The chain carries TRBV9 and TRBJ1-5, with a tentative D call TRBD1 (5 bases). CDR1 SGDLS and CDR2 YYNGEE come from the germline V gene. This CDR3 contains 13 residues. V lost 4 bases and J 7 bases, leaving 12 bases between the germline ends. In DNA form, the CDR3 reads TGTGCCAGCAGCCCAGAGGACACACAGCCCCAGCATTTT. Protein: CASSPEDTQPQHF.

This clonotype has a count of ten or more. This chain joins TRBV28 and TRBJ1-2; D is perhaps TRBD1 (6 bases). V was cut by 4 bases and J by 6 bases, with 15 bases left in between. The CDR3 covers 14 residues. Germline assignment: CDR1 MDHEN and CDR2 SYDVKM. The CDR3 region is CASSSPGGADGYTF. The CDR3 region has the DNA TGTGCCAGCAGTTCCCCGGGGGGGGCAGATGGCTACACCTTC.

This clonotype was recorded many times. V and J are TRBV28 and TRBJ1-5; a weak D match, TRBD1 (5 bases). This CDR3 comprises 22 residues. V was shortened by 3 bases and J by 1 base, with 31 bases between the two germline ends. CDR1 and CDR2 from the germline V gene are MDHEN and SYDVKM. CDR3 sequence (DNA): TGTGCCAGCAGTTTCTCGTTCAGCGAACAGGATTTTTGGCGAGGCAGCAATCAGCCCCAGCATTTT. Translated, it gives CASSFSFSEQDFWRGSNQPQHF.

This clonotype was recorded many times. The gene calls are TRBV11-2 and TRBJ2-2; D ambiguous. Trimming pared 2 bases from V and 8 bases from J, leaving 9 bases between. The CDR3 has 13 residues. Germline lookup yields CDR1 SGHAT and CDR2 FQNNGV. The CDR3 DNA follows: TGTGCCAGCAGCTTAAGAGAATGGGGGGAGCTGTTTTTT. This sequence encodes CASSLREWGELFF. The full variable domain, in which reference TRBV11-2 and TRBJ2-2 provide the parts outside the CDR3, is EAGVAQSPRYKIIEKRQSVAFWCNPISGHATLYWYQQILGQGPKLLIQFQNNGVVDDSQLPKDRFSAERLKGVDSTLKIQPAKLEDSAVYLCASSLREWGELFFGEGSRLTVL.

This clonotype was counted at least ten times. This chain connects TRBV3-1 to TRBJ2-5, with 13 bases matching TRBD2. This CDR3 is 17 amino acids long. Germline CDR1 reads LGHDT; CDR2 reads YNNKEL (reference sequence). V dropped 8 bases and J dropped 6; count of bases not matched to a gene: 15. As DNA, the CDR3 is TGTGCCAGCTTCCCCTCAGGACTAGCGGGAGTGTATCAGACCCAGTACTTC. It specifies CASFPSGLAGVYQTQYF.

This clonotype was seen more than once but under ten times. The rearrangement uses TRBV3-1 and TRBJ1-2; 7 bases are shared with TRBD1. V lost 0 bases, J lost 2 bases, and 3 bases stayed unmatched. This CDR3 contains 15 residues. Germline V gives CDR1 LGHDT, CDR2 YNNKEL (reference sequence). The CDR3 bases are TGTGCCAGCAGCCAAGATCGACAGGGCAACTATGGCTACACCTTC. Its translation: CASSQDRQGNYGYTF.